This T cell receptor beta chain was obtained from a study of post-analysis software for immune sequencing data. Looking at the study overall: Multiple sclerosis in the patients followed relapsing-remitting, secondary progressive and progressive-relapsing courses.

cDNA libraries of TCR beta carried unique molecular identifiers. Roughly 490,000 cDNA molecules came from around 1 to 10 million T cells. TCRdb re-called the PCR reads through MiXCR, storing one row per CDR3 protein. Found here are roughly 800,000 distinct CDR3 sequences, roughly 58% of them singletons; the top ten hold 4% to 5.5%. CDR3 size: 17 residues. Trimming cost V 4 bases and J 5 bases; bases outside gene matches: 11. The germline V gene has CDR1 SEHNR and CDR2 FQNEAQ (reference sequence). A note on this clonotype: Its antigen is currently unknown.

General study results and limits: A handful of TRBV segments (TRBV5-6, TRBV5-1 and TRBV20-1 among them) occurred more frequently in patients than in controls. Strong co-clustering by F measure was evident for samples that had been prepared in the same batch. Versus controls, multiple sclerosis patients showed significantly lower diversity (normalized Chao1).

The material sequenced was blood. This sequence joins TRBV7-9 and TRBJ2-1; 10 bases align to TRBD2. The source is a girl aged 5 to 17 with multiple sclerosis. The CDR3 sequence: CASSSPVLAGAHNEQFF. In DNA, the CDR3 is TGTGCCAGCAGCTCTCCGGTTCTAGCGGGGGCCCACAATGAGCAGTTCTTC.